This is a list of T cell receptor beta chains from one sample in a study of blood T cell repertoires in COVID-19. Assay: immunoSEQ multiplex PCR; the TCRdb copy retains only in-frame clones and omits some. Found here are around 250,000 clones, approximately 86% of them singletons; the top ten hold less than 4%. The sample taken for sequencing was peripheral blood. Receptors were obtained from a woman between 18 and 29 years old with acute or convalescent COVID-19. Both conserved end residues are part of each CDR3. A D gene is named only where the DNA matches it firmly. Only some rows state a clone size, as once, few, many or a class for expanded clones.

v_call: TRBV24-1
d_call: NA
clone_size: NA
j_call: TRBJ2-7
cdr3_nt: TGTGCCACCAGTGTGTCAGGCGACACCTACGAGCAGTACTTC
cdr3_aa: CATSVSGDTYEQYF

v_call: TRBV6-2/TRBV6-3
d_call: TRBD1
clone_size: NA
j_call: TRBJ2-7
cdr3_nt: TGTGCCAGCAGTTACTCGACTCAGGCAGGGGGCCTTGGAGAGCAGTACTTC
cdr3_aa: CASSYSTQAGGLGEQYF

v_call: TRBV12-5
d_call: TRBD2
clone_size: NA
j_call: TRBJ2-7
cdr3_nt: TGTGCTAGTGGTCTCACGGGACTAGCGAACGCCTACGAGCAGTACTTC
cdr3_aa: CASGLTGLANAYEQYF

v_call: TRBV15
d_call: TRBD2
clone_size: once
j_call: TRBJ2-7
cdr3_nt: TGTGCCACCAGCACAGGACTAGCGGCCCCGTGGGAGCAGTACTTC
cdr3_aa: CATSTGLAAPWEQYF

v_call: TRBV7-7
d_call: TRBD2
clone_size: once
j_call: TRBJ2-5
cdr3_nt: TGTGCTAGCAGCCCCGGGACTAGCGGTAAAGAGACCCAGTACTTC
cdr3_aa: CASSPGTSGKETQYF

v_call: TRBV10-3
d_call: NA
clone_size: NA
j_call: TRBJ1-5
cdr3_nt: TGTGCCATCAGTACAGAAAGCAATCAGCCCCAGCATTTT
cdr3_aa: CAISTESNQPQHF

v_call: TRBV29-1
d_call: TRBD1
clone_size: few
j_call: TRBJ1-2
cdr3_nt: TGCAGCGTTGAAAATTCCCCGAAGACAGGGTCTTTCTACTATGGCTACACCTTC
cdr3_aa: CSVENSPKTGSFYYGYTF

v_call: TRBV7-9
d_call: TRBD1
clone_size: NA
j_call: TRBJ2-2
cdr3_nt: TGTGCCAGCAGAGCACAGGGGGCGAATAACACCGGGGAGCTGTTTTTT
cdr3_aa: CASRAQGANNTGELFF

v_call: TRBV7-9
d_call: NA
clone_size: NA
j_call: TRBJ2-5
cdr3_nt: TGTGCCAGCAGCTCTTATCTAGCTCCGGGGGAGACCCAGTACTTC
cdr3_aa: CASSSYLAPGETQYF

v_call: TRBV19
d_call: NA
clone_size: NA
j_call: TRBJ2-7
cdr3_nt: TGTGCCAGTAGTATATCTTCTGGGAGCGAGCAGTACTTC
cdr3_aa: CASSISSGSEQYF

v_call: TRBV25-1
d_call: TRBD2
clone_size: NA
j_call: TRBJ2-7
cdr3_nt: TGTGCCAGCAGTGCTACCGGGACTAGCGGGAGTGGCTACGAGCAGTACTTC
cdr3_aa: CASSATGTSGSGYEQYF

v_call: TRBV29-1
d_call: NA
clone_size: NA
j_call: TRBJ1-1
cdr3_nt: TGCAGCGTTGAAGGGGCAGGGGTGGGCACTGAAGCTTTCTTT
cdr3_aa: CSVEGAGVGTEAFF

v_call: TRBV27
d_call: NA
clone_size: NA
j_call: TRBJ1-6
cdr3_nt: TGTGCCAGCAGTCAAACGACAGGTTACTATAATTCACCCCTCCACTTT
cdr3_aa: CASSQTTGYYNSPLHF

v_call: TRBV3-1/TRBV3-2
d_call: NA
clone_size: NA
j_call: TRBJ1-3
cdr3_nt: TGTGCCAGCAGCCAAGCCCCGGGGTCTGGAAACACCATATATTTT
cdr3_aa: CASSQAPGSGNTIYF

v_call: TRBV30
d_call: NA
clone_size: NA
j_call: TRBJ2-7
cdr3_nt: TGTGCCTGGTGGACAGTTTCCGAGCAGTACTTC
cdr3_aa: CAWWTVSEQYF

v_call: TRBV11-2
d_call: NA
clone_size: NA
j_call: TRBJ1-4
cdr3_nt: TGTGCCAGCAGCCAGCGCCTTCGAGAAAAACTGTTTTTT
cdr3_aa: CASSQRLREKLFF

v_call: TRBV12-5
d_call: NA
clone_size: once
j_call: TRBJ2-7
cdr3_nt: TGTGCTAGTGGTTTCTCCCTCGTAACTACCCTCTACGAGCAGTACTTC
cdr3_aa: CASGFSLVTTLYEQYF

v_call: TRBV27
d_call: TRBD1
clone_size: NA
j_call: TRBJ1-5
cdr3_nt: TGTGCCAGCAGTTCGGACAGGGGCAATCAGCCCCAGCATTTT
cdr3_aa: CASSSDRGNQPQHF

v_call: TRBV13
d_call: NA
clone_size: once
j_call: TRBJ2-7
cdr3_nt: TGTGCCAGCAGCCACTCTCTCCTGTCCTACGAGCAGTACTTC
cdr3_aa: CASSHSLLSYEQYF

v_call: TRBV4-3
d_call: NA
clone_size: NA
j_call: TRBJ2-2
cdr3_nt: TGCGCCAGCAGCCAAGATTGGGCTAGCCTGAACACCGGGGAGCTGTTTTTT
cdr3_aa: CASSQDWASLNTGELFF

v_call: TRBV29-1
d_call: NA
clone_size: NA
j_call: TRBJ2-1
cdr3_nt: TGCAGCGTTGATCGCGGGAATGAGCAGTTCTTC
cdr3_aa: CSVDRGNEQFF

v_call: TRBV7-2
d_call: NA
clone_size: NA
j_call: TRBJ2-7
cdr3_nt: TGTGCCAGCAGCTTTCAGGTTGCGGGGTCCTACGAGCAGTACTTC
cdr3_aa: CASSFQVAGSYEQYF

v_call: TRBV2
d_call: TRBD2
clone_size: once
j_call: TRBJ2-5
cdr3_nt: TGTGCCACCCATAGCGGGGCAACGGGAGGGGAGACCCAGTACTTC
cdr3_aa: CATHSGATGGETQYF

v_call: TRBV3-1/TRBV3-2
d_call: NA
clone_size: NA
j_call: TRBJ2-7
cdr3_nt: TGTGCCAGCAGCCCTCCGGGATACTACGAGCAGTACTTC
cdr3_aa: CASSPPGYYEQYF

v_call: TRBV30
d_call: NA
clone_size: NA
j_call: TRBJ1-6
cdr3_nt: TGTGCCTGGAGTCCCCGGGGAGGGCAATCACCCCTCCACTTT
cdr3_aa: CAWSPRGGQSPLHF

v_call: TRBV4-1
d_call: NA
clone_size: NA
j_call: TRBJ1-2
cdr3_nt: TGCGCCAGCAGCCAAGGTGAAATAGGGGGGGGCAACTATGGCTACACCTTC
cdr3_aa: CASSQGEIGGGNYGYTF

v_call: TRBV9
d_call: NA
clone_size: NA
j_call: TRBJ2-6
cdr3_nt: TGTGCCAGCAGCTCCCGGAAGAGGGCCTCTGGGGCCAACGTCCTGACTTTC
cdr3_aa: CASSSRKRASGANVLTF

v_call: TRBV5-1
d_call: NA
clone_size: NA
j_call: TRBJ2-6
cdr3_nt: TGCGCCAGCAGCTTGTCAGGCGCCTCTGGGGCCAACGTCCTGACTTTC
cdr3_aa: CASSLSGASGANVLTF

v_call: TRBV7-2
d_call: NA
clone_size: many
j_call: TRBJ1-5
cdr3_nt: TGTGCCAGCAGCTTTAAAGCGGGGCCGCCCCAGCATTTT
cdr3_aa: CASSFKAGPPQHF

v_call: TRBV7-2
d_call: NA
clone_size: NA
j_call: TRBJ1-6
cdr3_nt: TGTGCCAGCAGCTCCAGGGTGGACAATTCACCCCTCCACTTT
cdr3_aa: CASSSRVDNSPLHF

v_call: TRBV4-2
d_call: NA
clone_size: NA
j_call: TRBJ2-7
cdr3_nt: TGTGCCAGCAGCCAACCTCAGGGGATCAACGAGCAGTACTTC
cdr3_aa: CASSQPQGINEQYF

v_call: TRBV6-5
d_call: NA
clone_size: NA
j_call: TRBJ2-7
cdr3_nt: TGTGCCAGCAGGAACAGCTACGAGCAGTACTTC
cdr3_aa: CASRNSYEQYF

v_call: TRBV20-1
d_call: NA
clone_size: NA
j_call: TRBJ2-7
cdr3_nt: TGCAGTGCTCGATCGGACGAGCAGTACTTC
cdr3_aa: CSARSDEQYF

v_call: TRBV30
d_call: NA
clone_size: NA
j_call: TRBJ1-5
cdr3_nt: TGTGCCTGGAGTGTAAGGGACTCGGGGAGGCCCCAGCATTTT
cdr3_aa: CAWSVRDSGRPQHF

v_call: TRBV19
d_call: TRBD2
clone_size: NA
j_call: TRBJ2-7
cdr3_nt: TGTGCCAGTAGCCTCGAAGCGGGATTTCCTTTCGAGCAGTACTTC
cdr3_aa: CASSLEAGFPFEQYF

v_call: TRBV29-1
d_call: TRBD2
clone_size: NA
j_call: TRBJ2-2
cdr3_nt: TGCAGCGTTGGAGGGGCGGGAGGGGCGAACACCGGGGAGCTGTTTTTT
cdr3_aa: CSVGGAGGANTGELFF

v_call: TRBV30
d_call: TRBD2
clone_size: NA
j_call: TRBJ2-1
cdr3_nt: TGTGCCTGGAGTACCCGGACTAGCGGGAGTTCGAATGAGCAGTTCTTC
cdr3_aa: CAWSTRTSGSSNEQFF

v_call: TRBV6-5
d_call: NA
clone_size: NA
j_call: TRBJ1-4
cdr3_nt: TGTGCCAGCAGTACCCGGGAGCCGAGCAATGAAAAACTGTTTTTT
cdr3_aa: CASSTREPSNEKLFF

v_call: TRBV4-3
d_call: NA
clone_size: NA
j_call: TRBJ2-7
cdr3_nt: TGCGCCAGCAGCCAATTACAGGGTGCATCCTACGAGCAGTACTTC
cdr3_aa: CASSQLQGASYEQYF

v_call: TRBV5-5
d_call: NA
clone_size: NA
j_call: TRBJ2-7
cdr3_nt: TGTGCCAGCAGCTTGGGGTGGGGGGTCAACGAGCAGTACTTC
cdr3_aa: CASSLGWGVNEQYF

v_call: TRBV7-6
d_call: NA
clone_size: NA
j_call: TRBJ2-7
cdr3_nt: TGTGCCAGCAGCTTAGATGCAGGGTATTACGAGCAGTACTTC
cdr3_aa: CASSLDAGYYEQYF

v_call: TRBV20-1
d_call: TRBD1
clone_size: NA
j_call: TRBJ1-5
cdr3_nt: TGCAGTGCTAGTAACAGGGGGCGTAGAAGCAATCAGCCCCAGCATTTT
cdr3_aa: CSASNRGRRSNQPQHF

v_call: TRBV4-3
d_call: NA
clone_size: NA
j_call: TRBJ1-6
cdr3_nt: TGCGCCAGCAGCCAAGAAGAGGGTGCCTTTTCACCCCTCCACTTT
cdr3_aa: CASSQEEGAFSPLHF

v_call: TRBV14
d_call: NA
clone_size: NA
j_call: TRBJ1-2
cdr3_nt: TGTGCCAGCAGCCAACAGACAGCCTATGGCTACACCTTC
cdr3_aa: CASSQQTAYGYTF

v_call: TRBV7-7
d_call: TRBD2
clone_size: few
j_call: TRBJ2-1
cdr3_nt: TGTGCTAGCAGCTTAGGGACTAGCGGGAGTGGGAATGAGCAGTTCTTC
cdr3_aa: CASSLGTSGSGNEQFF

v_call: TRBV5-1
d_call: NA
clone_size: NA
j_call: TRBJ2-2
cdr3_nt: TGCGCCAGCAGGTCCGAACAGATCACGAACACCGGGGAGCTGTTTTTT
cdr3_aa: CASRSEQITNTGELFF

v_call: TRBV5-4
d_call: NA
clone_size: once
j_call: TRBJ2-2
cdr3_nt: TGTGCCAGCACCCATGTCCCTCGGGGGAGCCTCACCGGGGAGCTGTTTTTT
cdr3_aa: CASTHVPRGSLTGELFF

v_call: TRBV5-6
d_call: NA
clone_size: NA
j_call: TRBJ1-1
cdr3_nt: TGTGCCAGCAGCTTGGGGCTTACCACTGAAGCTTTCTTT
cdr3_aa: CASSLGLTTEAFF

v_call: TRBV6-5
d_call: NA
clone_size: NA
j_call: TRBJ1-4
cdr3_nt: TGTGCCAGCAGCCCCAGAGTAGCCCGAGATGAAAAACTGTTTTTT
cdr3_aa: CASSPRVARDEKLFF